This T cell receptor beta chain was obtained from a study of T cell responses to AZD1222 COVID-19 vaccine. Sequencing was performed with immunoSEQ multiplex PCR; in TCRdb, only in-frame clones are kept and a portion is missing. The sample contains over 100,000 clones, 86% of which appear only once. V was cut by 3 bases and J by 0 bases, with 14 bases left in between. CDR3 length: 15 residues. From germline, CDR1 is SQVTM and CDR2 ANQGSEA. The sequence was obtained from an adult in good health. Sequenced here: peripheral blood, sampled on day 0 of AZD1222 vaccination. The chain carries TRBV29-1 and TRBJ1-2; D is perhaps TRBD1 (6 bases). The CDR3 is CSVDPSGGSNYGYTF. Here the CDR3 DNA reads TGCAGCGTTGACCCCTCGGGGGGCTCTAACTATGGCTACACCTTC.